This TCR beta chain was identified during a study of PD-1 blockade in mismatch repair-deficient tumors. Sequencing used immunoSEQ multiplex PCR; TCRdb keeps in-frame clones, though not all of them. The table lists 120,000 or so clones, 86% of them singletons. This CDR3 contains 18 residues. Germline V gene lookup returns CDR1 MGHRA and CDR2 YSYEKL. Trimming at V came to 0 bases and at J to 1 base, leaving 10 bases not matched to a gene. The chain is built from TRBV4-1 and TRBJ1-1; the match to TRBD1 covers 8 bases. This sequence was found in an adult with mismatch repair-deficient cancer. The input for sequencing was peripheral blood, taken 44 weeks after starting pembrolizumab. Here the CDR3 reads CASSQDGKQGGSNTEAFF. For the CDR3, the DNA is TGCGCCAGCAGCCAAGATGGTAAACAGGGGGGTTCGAACACTGAAGCTTTCTTT.